This record concerns one TCR beta chain sequence. Its antigen is currently unknown. This CDR3 region has 16 residues. The V gene's germline CDR1 is SGHRS and CDR2 YFSETQ. Between the trimmed V and J ends, which lost 2 bases and 8 bases, there was a span of 17 bases. The record originates from a study of cytomegalovirus exposure and HLA in healthy donors. Overall study results and limits: The dataset shows that most TCR sequences were rare, while some public TCRs occurred in many donors. In vitro, three CMV-associated chains proved specific for CMV antigens.

Method: immunoSEQ multiplex PCR; TCRdb's copy keeps in-frame clones and lacks some. Seen here are around 50,000 clones, roughly 94% observed once, and the top ten hold around 7.8%. The V and J genes are TRBV5-1 and TRBJ1-6; TRBD1 might be the D (5 bases). The TCR originated in a woman younger than 30 in good health and CMV-seropositive. The sequenced material came from PBMCs. CDR3 region: CASSLGGGGLDSPLHF. The CDR3 DNA reads TGCGCCAGCAGCTTAGGCGGGGGGGGATTGGATTCACCCCTCCACTTT.